This T cell receptor beta chain was observed in a study of T cell responses to AZD1222 COVID-19 vaccine. Regarding the study as a whole: Donor demographics were predominantly white British with a female majority; clonal diversity may be underestimated. A reported finding is that nearly half of spike-specific TCRs target unmutated variant regions.

Repertoires were generated with immunoSEQ multiplex PCR, while TCRdb's copy carries only in-frame clones and drops some. The sample gives 120,000 or so clones, roughly 90% of which show up once; roughly 7.9% is in the top ten. Notes on this clone: The antigen remains unidentified.

The CDR3 loop spans 13 amino acids. Germline V gene lookup returns CDR1 SGHAT and CDR2 FQNNGV. Trimming took 5 bases from V and 5 from J; bases not matched to a gene: 3. Timing groups of about 4 and about 12 weeks for second doses were pooled. The sequencing used peripheral blood, collected 28 days after the second AZD1222 dose. The receptor was derived from an adult who received the AZD1222 COVID-19 vaccine. This sequence joins TRBV11-2 and TRBJ2-1; 7 nucleotides agree with TRBD2. The CDR3: CASSLGLDNEQFF. The CDR3 bases are TGTGCCAGCAGCCTAGGACTAGACAATGAGCAGTTCTTC.